Below are 11 T cell receptor beta chains sequenced from a single sample in a study of blood T cell repertoires in COVID-19. Clones were sequenced by immunoSEQ multiplex PCR, and TCRdb holds only the in-frame ones, with some missing. The sample records about 62,000 clones, just under 95% being singletons. The material sequenced was peripheral blood. These receptors all stem from a human donor in a cohort sampled during active COVID-19.

The CDR3 here is CASTGGLETQYF. In nucleotides, the CDR3 is TGTGCCAGCACCGGGGGATTGGAGACCCAGTACTTC. V gene TRBV12-3 or TRBV12-4 combines with J gene TRBJ2-5; tentative D call: TRBD2 (6 bases). This CDR3 region has 12 residues. V was cut by 7 bases and J by 5 bases, with 11 bases left in between.

V usage is TRBV5-6 and J usage is TRBJ1-2, with D possibly being TRBD1 (5 bases). The CDR3 totals 11 residues. Trimming stripped 6 bases from V and 9 bases from J, with 12 bases between. CDR1 SGHDT and CDR2 YYEEEE come from the germline V gene. CDR3 sequence (DNA): TGTGCCAGCACAAGGGGCGGGAGCTACACCTTC. Encoded protein: CASTRGGSYTF.

This chain uses TRBV12-3 or TRBV12-4 with TRBJ1-2; 7 nucleotides align to TRBD1. The CDR3 is made up of 12 amino acids. J lost 4 bases, V lost 6 bases, and 2 bases had no gene match. In DNA form, the CDR3 reads TGTGCCAGCAGGGGGGACAGCTATGGCTACACCTTC. Translated: CASRGDSYGYTF.

The chain has TRBV5-1 and TRBJ2-3, with D hard to call. Germline V gene sequence: CDR1 SGHRS, CDR2 YFSETQ. The CDR3 extends over 14 amino acids. V gave up 0 bases and J gave up 5 bases, with 10 bases separating them. The CDR3 coding sequence is TGCGCCAGCAGCTTGGTTTCCCTCGGAGATACGCAGTATTTT. Amino acid sequence: CASSLVSLGDTQYF.

V usage is TRBV18 and J usage is TRBJ1-2; 9 bases are a match to TRBD1. CDR3 length: 17 amino acids. The J segment lost 6 bases and the V segment lost 3 bases, leaving 14 bases of the junction unmatched. From germline, CDR1 is KGHSH and CDR2 LQKENI. The CDR3, as DNA: TGTGCCAGCTCACCCTCCCGGACAGGGGTCGAGACAGATGGCTACACCTTC. Amino acid sequence: CASSPSRTGVETDGYTF.

V is TRBV6-6 and J is TRBJ2-5; 7 bases are a match to TRBD2. Germline CDR1 MNHNY, CDR2 SVGAGI (reference sequence). V trimming: 4 bases; J trimming: 2 bases; junction bases outside the gene matches: 4. The CDR3 loop spans 14 amino acids. CDR3 loop: CASSSTSRQETQYF. The CDR3 DNA sequence: TGTGCCAGCAGTTCGACTAGCAGACAAGAGACCCAGTACTTC.

The CDR3 region is CASRSLGPAGNTIYF. CDR3 nucleotides: TGTGCCAGCAGGTCGCTTGGGCCCGCTGGAAACACCATATATTTT. The chain carries TRBV28 and TRBJ1-3; the D is unclear. The V end was cut by 6 bases, the J end by 2 bases, with 14 bases between. This CDR3 contains 15 residues. Germline V gene sequence: CDR1 MDHEN, CDR2 SYDVKM.

This chain connects TRBV6-6 to TRBJ1-1; 9 bases are a match to TRBD1. Germline V CDR1 and CDR2: MNHNY, SVGAGI (reference sequence). V was pared by 6 bases and J by 4 bases, with 3 bases of the junction left unmatched. The CDR3 extends over 13 amino acids. The CDR3 bases are TGTGCCAGCAGAAGGACAGGGGCCACTGAAGCTTTCTTT. Encoded protein: CASRRTGATEAFF.

The chain has TRBV9 and TRBJ2-1; 8 bases map to TRBD2. This CDR3 is built from 15 residues. Germline-derived CDR1 and CDR2 are SGDLS and YYNGEE. The V and J ends lost 1 base and 5 bases, in that order; junction bases with no gene match: 5. The CDR3 sequence is CASSVIAGTDNEQFF. As DNA, the CDR3 is TGTGCCAGCAGCGTAATAGCGGGGACGGACAATGAGCAGTTCTTC.

The chain combines TRBV2 with TRBJ1-1, with TRBD1 matching over 9 bases. CDR1 and CDR2 (germline): SNHLY, FYNNEI. The CDR3 spans 14 residues. Losses at the gene ends were 6 bases for V and 4 bases for J; bases not matched to a gene: 6. This CDR3 reads CASSEGQGSTEAFF. The CDR3 coding sequence is TGTGCCAGCAGCGAGGGACAGGGATCCACTGAAGCTTTCTTT.

The rearrangement links TRBV30 to TRBJ1-2; D is unclear. V lost 4 bases, J lost 6 bases, and 12 bases lay in between. CDR3 length: 12 amino acids. CDR1 is GTSNPN, CDR2 SVGIG, per germline (reference sequence). The CDR3 region has the DNA TGTGCCTGGACCCGACCCGGGAATGGCTACACCTTC. Protein sequence: CAWTRPGNGYTF.